This T cell receptor (beta chain) comes out of a study of blood T cell repertoires in COVID-19. V gave up 2 bases and J gave up 4 bases, with 8 bases separating them. This CDR3 has 13 amino acids. Germline V gene data show CDR1 as SGDLS and CDR2 as YYNGEE. The table came from immunoSEQ multiplex PCR; TCRdb's copy has only in-frame clones and leaves some out. The table lists approximately 310,000 clones, about nine tenths of them singletons. The chain joins TRBV9 to TRBJ2-3; D is unclear. The sequence derives from a man aged 55 to 70 who had recovered from COVID-19. The specimen sequenced was PBMCs or T cells enriched from blood (not recorded which). In DNA form, the CDR3 reads TGTGCCAGCAGCGTTCCAGTTGCAGATACGCAGTATTTT. As protein: CASSVPVADTQYF. Complete variable domain (other parts from reference TRBV9 and TRBJ2-3): DSGVTQTPKHLITATGQRVTLRCSPRSGDLSVYWYQQSLDQGLQFLIQYYNGEERAKGNILERFSAQQFPDLHSELNLSSLELGDSALYFCASSVPVADTQYFGPGTRLTVL.